This T cell receptor beta chain came from a study of blood T cell repertoires in COVID-19. Study in general: The United States, Italy and Spain supplied acute and convalescent COVID-19 samples. Nucleic acid was either cDNA or gDNA, and it came from T cells, B-cell-depleted T cells, or PBMCs.

This CDR3 has 17 residues. The V and J ends lost 1 base and 3 bases respectively, with 18 bases between them. Germline loops: CDR1 SGHNT, CDR2 YENEEA. Per the authors' pipeline: Amplified reference gene primers provided the basis for estimating nucleated cell counts. Repertoires were generated with immunoSEQ multiplex PCR, while TCRdb's copy carries only in-frame clones and drops some. V, J and clone size were drawn from that table, and D and trimming were deduced from the DNA. The sample has almost 95,000 clones, roughly 70% seen once. The receptor was isolated from a woman in her sixties in a cohort sampled during active or convalescent COVID-19. Sequencing was done on a sample of peripheral blood. V gene TRBV11-3 combines with J gene TRBJ1-1; D is perhaps TRBD1 (5 bases). CDR3 region: CASSLVSGPTRDTEAFF. In DNA form, the CDR3 reads TGTGCCAGCAGCTTAGTGTCAGGTCCGACCAGGGACACTGAAGCTTTCTTT. Combining the CDR3 with reference TRBV11-3 and TRBJ1-1 gives the whole variable domain EAGVVQSPRYKIIEKKQPVAFWCNPISGHNTLYWYLQNLGQGPELLIRYENEEAVDDSQLPKDRFSAERLKGVDSTLKIQPAELGDSAVYLCASSLVSGPTRDTEAFFGQGTRLTVV.